Following are 2 T cell receptor beta chains from one sample sequenced in a study of beta chain features in type 1 diabetes. Findings and limits, study-wide: Shorter TCRB CDR3s, moderately but significantly so, were found in Type 1 diabetes patients in all four CD4+ subsets.

The investigators reverse transcribed all of the isolated RNA, so they sequenced expressed TCRB transcripts. The data were produced by immunoSEQ multiplex PCR, yet TCRdb's version contains in-frame clones alone and is incomplete. The sample lists 55,000 to 80,000 clones; around 49% were seen once. Their antigens remain unidentified. Material: central memory CD4+ T cells from blood. Receptors originate from a man under 40 with type 1 diabetes.

V usage is TRBV6-5 and J usage is TRBJ2-7, with a weak D call TRBD1 (6 bases). Germline V gene sequence: CDR1 MNHEY, CDR2 SVGAGI. The CDR3 is 14 amino acids. Trimming removed 6 bases from V and 6 bases from J, with 18 bases in between. CDR3 residues: CASRPRQVRGEQYF. CDR3 sequence (DNA): TGTGCCAGCAGACCACGACAGGTCCGAGGCGAGCAGTACTTC.

The count of this clone is one. This chain links TRBV5-1 with TRBJ2-7; unclear D gene. V dropped 0 bases and J dropped 0 bases, with 4 bases sitting between them. The CDR3 has 13 amino acids. CDR1 and CDR2 (germline): SGHRS, YFSETQ. CDR3 in amino acids: CASSLVSSYEQYF. The CDR3 nucleotides are TGCGCCAGCAGCTTGGTCAGCTCCTACGAGCAGTACTTC.